One sample yielded the 17 T cell receptor beta chains listed below, sequenced in a study of blood T cell repertoires in COVID-19. Assay used: immunoSEQ multiplex PCR; TCRdb lists only in-frame clones, some missing. This table holds under 140,000 clones, approximately 70% found once. Source material: peripheral blood. Receptors originate from a woman aged 60-75 years with acute or convalescent COVID-19.

This rearrangement joins TRBV18 to TRBJ2-1; 14 bases agree with TRBD2. The V and J ends lost 2 bases and 7 bases, in that order; junction bases with no gene match: 10. This CDR3 is 18 amino acids long. CDR1 is KGHSH, CDR2 LQKENI, per germline. The CDR3 DNA is TGTGCCAGCTCACCATCGCCCGGACTAGCGGGGGGAAGGAATGAGCAGTTCTTC. It codes for CASSPSPGLAGGRNEQFF. Drawing the rest from reference TRBV18 and TRBJ2-1, the complete variable domain is NAGVMQNPRHLVRRRGQEARLRCSPMKGHSHVYWYRQLPEEGLKFMVYLQKENIIDESGMPKERFSAEFPKEGPSILRIQQVVRGDSAAYFCASSPSPGLAGGRNEQFFGPGTRLTVL.

The chain links TRBV11-2 to TRBJ2-5; the match to TRBD1 covers 7 bases. V dropped 5 bases and J dropped 2; count of bases not matched to a gene: 5. Germline V gene sequence: CDR1 SGHAT, CDR2 FQNNGV. The CDR3 has 14 residues. CDR3 nucleotide sequence: TGTGCCAGCAGCCCAGGGACAGTGCAAGAGACCCAGTACTTC. This gives the protein CASSPGTVQETQYF.

This chain connects TRBV7-9 to TRBJ2-6; 8 nucleotides match TRBD1. Germline V gene sequence: CDR1 SEHNR, CDR2 FQNEAQ (reference sequence). The ends lost 5 bases at V and 3 bases at J; junction bases unmatched: 9. There are 17 residues in the CDR3. CDR3 amino acids: CASSLQGAQFGANVLTF. The CDR3 DNA sequence: TGTGCCAGCAGCCTTCAGGGGGCTCAATTTGGGGCCAACGTCCTGACTTTC.

This chain connects TRBV18 to TRBJ1-2; 8 bases are shared with TRBD1. V lost 0 bases to trimming and J lost 0 bases; unmatched junction nucleotides: 3. CDR1 is KGHSH, CDR2 LQKENI, per germline. This CDR3 is 16 amino acids long. In DNA, the CDR3 is TGTGCCAGCTCACCACCGGGGACAGGTTCTAACTATGGCTACACCTTC. Translated, it gives CASSPPGTGSNYGYTF.

The chain uses TRBV20-1 and TRBJ2-1; TRBD2 matches at 16 bases. This CDR3 comprises 15 residues. CDR1 is DFQATT, CDR2 SNEGSKA, per germline (reference sequence). Unmatched junction bases numbered 4, after V lost 3 bases and J lost 8 bases. CDR3 DNA sequence: TGCAGTGCTAGTGGGACTAGCGGGGGGGCCCATGAGCAGTTCTTC. Translated, it gives CSASGTSGGAHEQFF.

CDR3 loop: CASSFAGASNQPQHF. The CDR3 DNA reads as TGTGCCAGCAGCTTTGCGGGGGCCAGTAATCAGCCCCAGCATTTT. The V call is TRBV7-2, the J call TRBJ1-5; possibly TRBD1 for D (6 bases). Per the germline V gene, CDR1 is SGHTA and CDR2 is FQGNSA. The V and J ends lost 3 bases and 4 bases respectively, with 13 bases between them. CDR3 length equals 15 residues.

The chain combines TRBV5-8 with TRBJ1-4; no clear D gene. V lost 3 bases and J 10 bases, leaving 10 bases between the germline ends. This CDR3 is built from 12 residues. The germline CDR1 and CDR2 sequences are SGHTS and YDEGEE. The CDR3 DNA sequence: TGTGCCAGCAGCTACGAGAGCTCAAAACTGTTTTTT. Its translation: CASSYESSKLFF.

The gene calls are TRBV6-2 or TRBV6-3 and TRBJ2-5; D call uncertain. The V and J ends lost 0 bases and 0 bases respectively, with 8 bases between them. The CDR3 contains 15 residues. The germline V gene encodes CDR1 MNHEY and CDR2 SVGEGT. CDR3 coding DNA: TGTGCCAGCAGTTACTCCCCCACAAACCAAGAGACCCAGTACTTC. It translates to CASSYSPTNQETQYF.

The V call is TRBV2, the J call TRBJ1-5, with D maybe TRBD1 (6 bases). Germline CDR1 is SNHLY and CDR2 is FYNNEI. This CDR3 spans 14 amino acids. V lost 2 bases and J 7 bases, leaving 12 bases between the germline ends. The DNA of the CDR3 is TGTGCCAGCAGTGAAAGAGGGGGGGGACAGCCCCAGCATTTT. Residues: CASSERGGGQPQHF.

This chain uses TRBV5-1 with TRBJ2-1; D is possibly TRBD2 (6 bases). The CDR3 sequence is 15 residues long. CDR1 and CDR2 (germline): SGHRS, YFSETQ. V was clipped by 3 bases and J by 0 bases, with 10 bases between them. The CDR3 DNA reads as TGCGCCAGCAGCTCGACTAGGAGCTCCTACAATGAGCAGTTCTTC. Translating gives CASSSTRSSYNEQFF.

CDR3 in amino acids: CASGLTGLVTEAFF. The CDR3 DNA reads as TGTGCCAGTGGGCTGACAGGCCTAGTCACTGAAGCTTTCTTT. The rearrangement links TRBV19 to TRBJ1-1; possibly TRBD1 for D (6 bases). The CDR3 totals 14 residues. The V gene lost 8 bases and the J gene lost 4 bases, with 17 bases spanning the gap. CDR1 is LNHDA, CDR2 SQIVND, per germline (reference sequence).

The rearrangement uses TRBV20-1 and TRBJ2-7, with D possibly matching TRBD1 (5 bases). With 3 bases removed from V and 2 bases from J, the gap between germline ends came to 14 bases. The CDR3 length is 14 residues. The V gene's germline CDR1 is DFQATT and CDR2 SNEGSKA (reference sequence). The DNA of the CDR3 is TGCAGTGCTAGTGTGGGAAAAGGGGCCTACGAGCAGTACTTC. This sequence encodes CSASVGKGAYEQYF.

Only a few counts were recorded for this clone. The CDR3 DNA follows: TGTGCCAGCAGCTTAACCAAAGGGACAGATGGGGAGACCCAGTACTTC. Its protein is CASSLTKGTDGETQYF. The J gene is TRBJ2-5, the V gene TRBV5-4; 7 nucleotides align to TRBD1. V dropped 2 bases and J dropped 5; count of bases not matched to a gene: 12. The CDR3 has 16 residues. The germline V gene has CDR1 SGHNT and CDR2 YYREEE (reference sequence).

CDR3 coding DNA: TGTGCCAGTAGATCAGGGGCAGCCTATAGCAATCAGCCCCAGCATTTT. This encodes CASRSGAAYSNQPQHF. The chain joins TRBV19 to TRBJ1-5; the D gene is possibly TRBD1 (6 bases). Trimming shortened V by 6 bases and J by 0 bases, and 15 bases separated the two germline ends. The CDR3 is made up of 16 amino acids. The germline gives CDR1 LNHDA, CDR2 SQIVND (reference sequence).

The rearrangement links TRBV10-3 to TRBJ1-6, with 8 bases lining up with TRBD1. In germline, CDR1 is ENHRY, CDR2 SYGVKD. V shed 10 bases and J 7 bases; nucleotides not matched to a gene: 12. There are 15 residues in the CDR3. CDR3 loop: CASQPGQVGNSPLHF. The DNA of the CDR3 is TGTGCCAGCCAACCGGGACAGGTGGGAAATTCACCCCTCCACTTT.

This chain uses TRBV4-3 with TRBJ2-3; 11 bases align to TRBD2. The CDR3 runs 15 residues. V lost 6 bases and J lost 7; bases outside the gene matches: 9. CDR1 is LGHNA, CDR2 YSLEER, per germline. The CDR3 DNA reads TGCGCCAGCAGACTTCTAGCGGGGGGTTTTCATACGCAGTATTTT. Encoded protein: CASRLLAGGFHTQYF.

This sequence joins TRBV4-2 and TRBJ1-4, with unresolved D. The CDR3 sequence is 16 residues long. Trimming shortened V by 1 base and J by 2 bases, and 11 bases separated the two germline ends. Germline CDR1 and CDR2: LGHNA and YNFKEQ. The CDR3 DNA follows: TGTGCCAGCAGCCAAGCGTTAGCAGACACTAATGAAAAACTGTTTTTT. Amino acids: CASSQALADTNEKLFF.